This paragraph covers one T cell receptor (beta chain) sequence. The same CDR3 arises from other DNA sequences in this sample as well. Treatment: around 19 received Ad26.COV2.S at low or high dose, single or two shots; 5 received placebo; per-sample allocation not given. Sampling occurred on day 63 after the first vaccine or placebo injection. Clones were sequenced by immunoSEQ multiplex PCR, and TCRdb holds only the in-frame ones, with some missing. The sample has a few hundred thousand clones, approximately 87% seen once. CDR3 length: 16 residues. Germline assignment: CDR1 MNHEY and CDR2 SVGAGI. With 0 bases removed from V and 3 bases from J, the gap between germline ends came to 12 bases. The source of the sample is a study of Ad26.COV2.S vaccination and SARS-CoV-2 variants.

The clonotype comes from a person between 18 and 65 years old who received the Ad26.COV2.S COVID-19 vaccine or a placebo. The rearrangement joins TRBV6-5 to TRBJ2-1, with D possibly matching TRBD2 (7 bases). The material was peripheral blood, obtained in a trial of Ad26.COV2.S vaccine versus placebo. CDR3 protein: CASSYSAGGLYNEQFF. The CDR3 coding sequence is TGTGCCAGCAGTTACTCGGCCGGGGGGCTCTACAATGAGCAGTTCTTC.